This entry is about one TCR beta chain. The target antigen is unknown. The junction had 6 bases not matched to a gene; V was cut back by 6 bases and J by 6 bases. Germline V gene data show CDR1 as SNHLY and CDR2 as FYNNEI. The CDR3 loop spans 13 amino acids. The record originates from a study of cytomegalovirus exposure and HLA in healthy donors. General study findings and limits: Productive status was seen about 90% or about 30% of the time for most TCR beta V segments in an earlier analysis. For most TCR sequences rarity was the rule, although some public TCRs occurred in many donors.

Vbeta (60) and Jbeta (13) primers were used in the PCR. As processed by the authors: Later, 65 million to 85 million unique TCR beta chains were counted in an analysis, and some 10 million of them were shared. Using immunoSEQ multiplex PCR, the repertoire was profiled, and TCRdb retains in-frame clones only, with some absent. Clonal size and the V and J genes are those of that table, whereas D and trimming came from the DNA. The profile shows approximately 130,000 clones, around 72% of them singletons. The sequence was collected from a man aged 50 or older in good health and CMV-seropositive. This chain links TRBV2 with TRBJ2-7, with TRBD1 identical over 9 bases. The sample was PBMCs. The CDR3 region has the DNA TGTGCCAGCAGGGGGACAGGGCCTAGCGAGCAGTACTTC. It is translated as CASRGTGPSEQYF.